This is a list of T cell receptor beta chains from one sample in a study of tumor-infiltrating lymphocytes in localized non-small cell lung cancer. This table comes from immunoSEQ multiplex PCR, and its TCRdb copy is limited to in-frame clones, with some not included. The sample lists 9,500 or so clones; around 72% were seen once. Sequenced: lung tumor tissue. Receptors were obtained from a human donor with non-small cell lung cancer. Both conserved end residues are part of each CDR3. The D gene is left open where the match is weak. Only some rows state a clone size, as once, few, many or a class for expanded clones.

cdr3_length,clone_size,d_call,j_call,v_call,cdr3_nt,cdr3_aa
14,NA,NA,TRBJ2-7,TRBV6-1,TGTGCCAGCAGCTCATCAGGATTCCGCTACGAGCAGTACTTC,CASSSSGFRYEQYF
14,NA,NA,TRBJ2-2,TRBV7-8,TGTGCCAGCAGCTCTACTAGGAACACCGGGGAGCTGTTTTTT,CASSSTRNTGELFF
16,NA,NA,TRBJ1-1,TRBV11-2,TGTGCCAGCAGCTTAGAATGGAAGATTAAGAACACTGAAGCTTTCTTT,CASSLEWKIKNTEAFF
15,few,TRBD1,TRBJ2-7,TRBV10-1,TGCGCCAGCAGCGTGGACGGACAGGGTGTCTACGAGCAGTACTTC,CASSVDGQGVYEQYF
14,NA,NA,TRBJ2-1,TRBV5-4,TGTGCCAGCAGCTTGGACGGAGGATACAATGAGCAGTTCTTC,CASSLDGGYNEQFF
14,NA,NA,TRBJ2-7,TRBV4-3,TGCGCCAGCAGCCAAGCTCAGCAGGGCTACGAGCAGTACTTC,CASSQAQQGYEQYF
13,NA,NA,TRBJ2-7,TRBV9,TGTGCCAGCAGCGTAGGAGGCAAATACGAGCAGTACTTC,CASSVGGKYEQYF
11,NA,NA,TRBJ2-3,TRBV27,TGTGCCAGCAGCTCTTTAGATACGCAGTATTTT,CASSSLDTQYF
16,NA,NA,TRBJ2-2,TRBV5-1,TGCGCCAGCAGCTTGGTAGGGGGACCGAACACCGGGGAGCTGTTTTTT,CASSLVGGPNTGELFF
14,NA,NA,TRBJ1-2,TRBV15,TGTGCCACCAGCAGAGACGTACAGGTCGGTGGCTACACCTTC,CATSRDVQVGGYTF
12,NA,NA,TRBJ2-2,TRBV7-3,TGTGCCAGCAGCCCAAGGGCCGGGGAGCTGTTTTTT,CASSPRAGELFF
12,NA,NA,TRBJ1-1,TRBV7-2,TGTGCCAGCAGCTCAGTGAACACTGAAGCTTTCTTT,CASSSVNTEAFF
15,hyperexpanded,TRBD2,TRBJ2-7,TRBV5-1,TGCGCCAGCAGAGTCTCGGGAGGGGAATTTTACGAGCAGTACTTC,CASRVSGGEFYEQYF
14,NA,NA,TRBJ1-2,TRBV28,TGTGCCAGCAGTCCCGCGTCACGGCCGGGGGGCTACACCTTC,CASSPASRPGGYTF
12,NA,TRBD1,TRBJ1-1,TRBV2,TGTGCCAGCAGAGGAACAGGGGTGACAGCTTTCTTT,CASRGTGVTAFF